This T cell receptor beta chain was sequenced in a study of PD-1 blockade in classical Hodgkin lymphoma. TCRdb's copy holds only in-frame clones and misses some; the assay was immunoSEQ multiplex PCR. The data contain approximately 90,000 clones, about 83% of them singletons. Documented time point: cycle 4 day 1 (C4D1), after 6 weeks of nivolumab. Autologous stem cell transplantation was followed by relapse in every patient, and brentuximab vedotin exposure varied. Germline CDR1 is SGDLS and CDR2 is YYNGEE. This CDR3 spans 14 amino acids. Trimming at V came to 4 bases and at J to 2 bases, leaving 1 base not matched to a gene. Study conclusions and caveats: Those starting nivolumab under 1 year post-ASCT were excluded. Differences between repertoires have undefined causes, possibly disease activity or prior therapy. CD4+ TCR diversity rose significantly by C4D1, and CD8+ TCR diversity did not.

A word on this clone: Its antigen is as yet unknown.

The receptor comes from a human donor with classical Hodgkin lymphoma. The source was peripheral blood mononuclear cells (PBMCs), collected before the fourth cycle of nivolumab. The genes are TRBV9 and TRBJ2-7, with 12 nucleotides matching TRBD2. The DNA for the CDR3 is TGTGCCAGCAGCCTAGCGGGAGGGACCTACGAGCAGTACTTC. The encoded protein is CASSLAGGTYEQYF.